The subject of this entry is one T cell receptor (beta chain). Its specificity is not known. The CDR3 has 18 amino acids. V was trimmed by 4 bases and J by 0 bases, leaving 17 bases between them. Germline-derived CDR1 and CDR2 are SGHRS and YFSETQ. The data were taken from a study of cytotoxic CD8 clonotypes in ibrutinib-treated CLL. Study summary: After a median of approximately 70 months, 14 patients stayed remitted and approximately twelve progressed; responses had been partial in roughly 25 and complete in 2. Following a median approximately 12 months of treatment, with a range of 6 to 36, response samples were taken.

Overall study results and limits: Having risen at ibrutinib response, clonality had fallen back toward baseline by progression. In comparison with age-matched healthy donors, baseline clonality was higher and tracked circulating CD8+ T-cell counts.

Sequencing was performed with immunoSEQ multiplex PCR; in TCRdb, only in-frame clones are kept and a portion is missing. The repertoire consists of approximately 57,000 clones, with around 60% occurring once and the leading ten covering 20%. Sequenced material: PBMCs, taken after 24 months of ibrutinib treatment. The V call is TRBV5-1, the J call TRBJ2-6; TRBD2 might be the D (6 bases). This receptor was obtained from a human donor with chronic lymphocytic leukemia. CDR3 sequence (DNA): TGCGCCAGCAGCCATCGGCGGAGGGAGGACTCTGGGGCCAACGTCCTGACTTTC. Translation gives CASSHRRREDSGANVLTF.